This T cell receptor beta chain was captured by sequencing in a study of early T cells in non-severe SARS-CoV-2 infection. General study findings and limits: Private and CD4 specificities were missed by VDJdb matching, which favored anti-spike CD8 responses.

TCRdb re-called the 5' RACE reads through MiXCR, storing one row per CDR3 protein. There are tens of thousands of distinct CDR3 sequences in the sample; 5.4% occur only once, and around 23% lies in the top ten. This clonotype was counted ten times or more. The antigen is not known. The length of the CDR3 is 15 residues. From germline, CDR1 is LNHDA and CDR2 SQIVND (reference sequence). J was trimmed by 6 bases and V by 5 bases; bases with no gene match: 9. This chain joins TRBV19 and TRBJ2-2, with 7 bases aligning to TRBD2. This receptor was taken from an adult who was a healthcare worker with PCR-confirmed SARS-CoV-2 infection or an uninfected control (not recorded which). Sample: whole blood. CDR3 in DNA: TGTGCCAGTAGTGGACAAACTAGCGCCCCCGGGGAGCTGTTTTTT. Translation: CASSGQTSAPGELFF. Supplemented by reference TRBV19 and TRBJ2-2, the full variable domain reads DGGITQSPKYLFRKEGQNVTLSCEQNLNHDAMYWYRQDPGQGLRLIYYSQIVNDFQKGDIAEGYSVSREKKESFPLTVTSAQKNPTAFYLCASSGQTSAPGELFFGEGSRLTVL.